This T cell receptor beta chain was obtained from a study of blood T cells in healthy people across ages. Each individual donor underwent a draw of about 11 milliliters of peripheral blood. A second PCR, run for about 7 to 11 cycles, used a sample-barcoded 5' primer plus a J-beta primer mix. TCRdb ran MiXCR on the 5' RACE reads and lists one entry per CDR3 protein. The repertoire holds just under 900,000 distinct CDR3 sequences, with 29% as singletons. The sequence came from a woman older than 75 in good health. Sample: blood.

The CDR3 here is CSASEVIYNEQFF. Written as DNA, the CDR3 is TGCAGTGCATCGGAGGTGATTTACAATGAGCAGTTCTTC. V usage is TRBV20-1 and J usage is TRBJ2-1, with a tentative D call TRBD2 (5 bases). V was shortened by 6 bases and J by 4 bases, with 13 bases between the two germline ends. The CDR3 length is 13 residues. Germline loops: CDR1 DFQATT, CDR2 SNEGSKA (reference sequence).